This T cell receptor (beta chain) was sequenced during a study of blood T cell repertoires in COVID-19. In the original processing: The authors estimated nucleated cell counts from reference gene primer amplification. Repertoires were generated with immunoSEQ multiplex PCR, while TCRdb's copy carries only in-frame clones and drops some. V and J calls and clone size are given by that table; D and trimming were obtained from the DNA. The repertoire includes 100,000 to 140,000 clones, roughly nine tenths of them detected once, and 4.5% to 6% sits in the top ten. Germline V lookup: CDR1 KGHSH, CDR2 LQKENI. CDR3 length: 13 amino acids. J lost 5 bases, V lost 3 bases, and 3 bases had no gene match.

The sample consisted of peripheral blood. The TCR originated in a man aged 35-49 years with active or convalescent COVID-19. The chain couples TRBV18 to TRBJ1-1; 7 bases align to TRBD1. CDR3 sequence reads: CASSPSTGTEAFF. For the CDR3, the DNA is TGTGCCAGCTCACCGTCGACAGGGACTGAAGCTTTCTTT.